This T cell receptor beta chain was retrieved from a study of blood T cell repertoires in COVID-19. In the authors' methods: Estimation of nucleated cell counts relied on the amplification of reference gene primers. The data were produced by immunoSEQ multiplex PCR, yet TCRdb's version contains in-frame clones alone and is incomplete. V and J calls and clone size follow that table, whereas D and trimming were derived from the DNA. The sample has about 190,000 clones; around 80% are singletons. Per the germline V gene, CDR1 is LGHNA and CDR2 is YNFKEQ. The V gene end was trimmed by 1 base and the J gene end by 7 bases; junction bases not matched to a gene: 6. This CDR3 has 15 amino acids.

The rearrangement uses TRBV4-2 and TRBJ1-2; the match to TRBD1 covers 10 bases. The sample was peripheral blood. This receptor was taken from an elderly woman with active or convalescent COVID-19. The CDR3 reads CASSQAEGQGTGYTF. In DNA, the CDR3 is TGTGCCAGCAGCCAAGCCGAGGGACAGGGGACTGGCTACACCTTC.